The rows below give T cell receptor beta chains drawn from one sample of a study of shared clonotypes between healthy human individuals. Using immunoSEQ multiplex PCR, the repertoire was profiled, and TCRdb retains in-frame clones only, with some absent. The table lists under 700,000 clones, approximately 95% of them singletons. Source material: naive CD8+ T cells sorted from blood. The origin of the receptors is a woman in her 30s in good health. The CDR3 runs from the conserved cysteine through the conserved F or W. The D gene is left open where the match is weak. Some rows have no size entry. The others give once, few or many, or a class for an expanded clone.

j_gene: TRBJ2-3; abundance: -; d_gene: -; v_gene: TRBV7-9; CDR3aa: CASSPEWARDTQYF; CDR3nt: TGTGCCAGCAGCCCGGAGTGGGCCCGCGATACGCAGTATTTT
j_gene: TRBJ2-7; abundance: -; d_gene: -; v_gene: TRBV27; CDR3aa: CASSPLGLSYEQYF; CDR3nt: TGTGCCAGCAGCCCCCTCGGACTTTCCTACGAGCAGTACTTC
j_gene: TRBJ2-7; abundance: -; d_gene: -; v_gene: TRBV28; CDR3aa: CASTPGSYEQYF; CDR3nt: TGTGCCAGCACCCCTGGCTCCTACGAGCAGTACTTC
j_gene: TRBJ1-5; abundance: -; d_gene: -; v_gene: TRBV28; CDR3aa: CASRYFTGANQPQHF; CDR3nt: TGTGCCAGCAGGTATTTTACAGGAGCCAATCAGCCCCAGCATTTT
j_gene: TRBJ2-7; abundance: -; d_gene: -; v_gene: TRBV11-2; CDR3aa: CASSWGGGAYEQYF; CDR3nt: TGTGCCAGCAGCTGGGGCGGAGGGGCCTACGAGCAGTACTTC
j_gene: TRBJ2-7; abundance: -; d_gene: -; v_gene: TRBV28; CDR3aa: CASRETGTNYEQYF; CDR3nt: TGTGCCAGCAGAGAAACCGGGACAAACTACGAGCAGTACTTC
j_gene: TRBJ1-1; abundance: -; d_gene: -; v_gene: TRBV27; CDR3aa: CASSVRGVGTEAFF; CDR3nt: TGTGCCAGCTCAGTTCGAGGGGTTGGCACTGAAGCTTTCTTT
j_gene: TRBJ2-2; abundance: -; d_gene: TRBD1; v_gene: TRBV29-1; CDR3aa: CSVPLGTGGTGELFF; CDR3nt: TGCAGCGTCCCCCTGGGGACAGGGGGGACCGGGGAGCTGTTTTTT
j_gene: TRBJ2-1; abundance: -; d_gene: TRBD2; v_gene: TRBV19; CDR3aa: CASSVTSGLIHEQFF; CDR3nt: TGTGCCAGTAGTGTAACTAGCGGACTAATCCATGAGCAGTTCTTC
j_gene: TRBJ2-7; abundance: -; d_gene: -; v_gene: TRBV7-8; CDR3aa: CASSPVNGPTYEQYF; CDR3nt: TGTGCCAGCAGCCCTGTAAACGGACCCACCTACGAGCAGTACTTC
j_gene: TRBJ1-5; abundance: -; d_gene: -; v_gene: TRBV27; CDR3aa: CASSLRWGDQPQHF; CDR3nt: TGTGCCAGCAGTTTACGTTGGGGCGATCAGCCCCAGCATTTT
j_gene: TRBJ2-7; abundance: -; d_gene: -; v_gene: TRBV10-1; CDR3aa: CASQVSEQYF; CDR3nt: TGCGCCTCCCAAGTGTCCGAGCAGTACTTC
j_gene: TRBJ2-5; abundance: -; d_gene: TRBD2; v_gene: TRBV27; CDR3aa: CASRLAGGQETQYF; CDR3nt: TGTGCCAGCAGGCTAGCGGGAGGACAAGAGACCCAGTACTTC
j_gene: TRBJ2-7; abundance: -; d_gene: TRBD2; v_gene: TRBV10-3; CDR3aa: CAITTSGSRYEQYF; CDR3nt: TGTGCCATCACTACTAGCGGGAGTCGGTACGAGCAGTACTTC
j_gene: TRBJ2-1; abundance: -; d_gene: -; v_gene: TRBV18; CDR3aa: CASSPQVRRFGGSYNEQFF; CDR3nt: TGTGCCAGCTCACCACAAGTTCGCCGGTTCGGGGGCTCCTACAATGAGCAGTTCTTC
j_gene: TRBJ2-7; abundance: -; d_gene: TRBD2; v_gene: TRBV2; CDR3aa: CASSEVREVSEQYF; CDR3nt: TGTGCCAGCAGTGAAGTGCGGGAGGTATCCGAGCAGTACTTC
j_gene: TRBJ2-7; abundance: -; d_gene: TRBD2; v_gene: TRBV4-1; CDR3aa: CASSQISGSSYEQYF; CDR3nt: TGCGCCAGCAGTCAGATTAGCGGGAGCTCCTACGAGCAGTACTTC
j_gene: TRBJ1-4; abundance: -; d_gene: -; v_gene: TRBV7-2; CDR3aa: CASSLEGWALADEKLFF; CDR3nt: TGTGCCAGCAGCTTAGAGGGTTGGGCCCTCGCCGATGAAAAACTGTTTTTT
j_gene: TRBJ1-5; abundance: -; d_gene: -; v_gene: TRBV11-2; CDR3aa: CASSLAGQPQHF; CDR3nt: TGTGCCAGCAGCTTAGCAGGTCAGCCCCAGCATTTT
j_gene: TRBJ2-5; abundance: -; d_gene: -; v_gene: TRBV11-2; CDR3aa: CASSLYQETQYF; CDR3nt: TGTGCCAGCAGCCTGTACCAAGAGACCCAGTACTTC
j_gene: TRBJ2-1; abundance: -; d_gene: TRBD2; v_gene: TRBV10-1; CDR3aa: CASRGGLAPYNEQFF; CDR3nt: TGCGCCAGCAGGGGGGGACTAGCTCCTTACAATGAGCAGTTCTTC
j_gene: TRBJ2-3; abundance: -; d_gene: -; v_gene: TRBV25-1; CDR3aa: CAAGGGFYTQYF; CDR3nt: TGTGCCGCGGGTGGCGGTTTCTATACGCAGTATTTT
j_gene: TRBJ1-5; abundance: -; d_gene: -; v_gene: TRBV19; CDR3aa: CASSLLGPPSNQPQHF; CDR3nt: TGTGCCAGTAGTCTCCTTGGACCTCCTAGCAATCAGCCCCAGCATTTT
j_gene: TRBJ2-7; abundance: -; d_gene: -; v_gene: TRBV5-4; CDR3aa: CASSPDRTYEQYF; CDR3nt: TGTGCCAGCAGCCCCGACAGGACTTACGAGCAGTACTTC
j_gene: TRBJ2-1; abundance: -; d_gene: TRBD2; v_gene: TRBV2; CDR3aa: CASTERELYEQFF; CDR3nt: TGTGCCAGCACGGAGCGGGAGCTCTATGAGCAGTTCTTC
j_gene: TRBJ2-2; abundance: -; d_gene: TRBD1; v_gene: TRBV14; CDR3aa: CASSQTGGANGELFF; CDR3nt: TGTGCCAGCAGCCAGACAGGGGGCGCGAACGGGGAGCTGTTTTTT
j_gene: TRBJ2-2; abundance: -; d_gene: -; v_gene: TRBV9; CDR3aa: CASSSFTGELFF; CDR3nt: TGTGCCAGCAGCTCTTTCACCGGGGAGCTGTTTTTT
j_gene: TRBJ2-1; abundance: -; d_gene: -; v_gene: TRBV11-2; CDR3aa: CASSLGDGHYNEQFF; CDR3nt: TGTGCCAGCAGCTTAGGAGATGGACACTACAATGAGCAGTTCTTC
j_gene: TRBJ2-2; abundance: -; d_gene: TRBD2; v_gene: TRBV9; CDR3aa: CASSVASGTHTGELFF; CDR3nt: TGTGCCAGCAGCGTAGCTAGCGGAACACACACCGGGGAGCTGTTTTTT
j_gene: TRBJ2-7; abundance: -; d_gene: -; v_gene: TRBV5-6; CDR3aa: CASSLGEYEQYF; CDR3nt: TGTGCCAGCAGCTTGGGCGAGTACGAGCAGTACTTC
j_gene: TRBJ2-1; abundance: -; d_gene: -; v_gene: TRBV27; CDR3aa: CASSPGEDEQFF; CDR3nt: TGTGCCAGCAGCCCGGGTGAGGATGAGCAGTTCTTC
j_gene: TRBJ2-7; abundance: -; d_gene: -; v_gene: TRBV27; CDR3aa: CATREASNQQYF; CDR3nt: TGTGCCACCCGAGAAGCCTCGAACCAGCAGTACTTC
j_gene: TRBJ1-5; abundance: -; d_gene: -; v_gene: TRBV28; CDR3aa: CASSLQGNQPQHF; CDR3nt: TGTGCCAGCAGTTTACAGGGTAATCAGCCCCAGCATTTT
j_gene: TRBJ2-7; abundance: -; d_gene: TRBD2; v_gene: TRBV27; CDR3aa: CASSVTSGDVYEQYF; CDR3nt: TGTGCCAGCAGTGTGACTAGCGGGGACGTATACGAGCAGTACTTC
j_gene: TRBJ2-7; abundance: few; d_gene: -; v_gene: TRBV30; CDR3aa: CAWSVGSYEQYF; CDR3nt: TGTGCCTGGAGTGTGGGGTCCTACGAGCAGTACTTC
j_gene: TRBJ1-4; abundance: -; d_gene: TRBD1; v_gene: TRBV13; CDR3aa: CASSFRQGTNEKLFF; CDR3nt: TGTGCCAGCAGCTTCCGACAGGGAACTAATGAAAAACTGTTTTTT